The following is a T cell receptor beta chain sequence with its context. The antigen is not known. These data are taken from a study of cytomegalovirus exposure and HLA in healthy donors. Study-wide results and caveats: Altogether, about 160 TCR beta chains were recorded as cytomegalovirus-associated.

This CDR3 is 15 amino acids long. V lost 3 bases to trimming and J lost 7 bases; unmatched junction nucleotides: 7. From germline, CDR1 is SGHRS and CDR2 YFSETQ. Clones were sequenced by immunoSEQ multiplex PCR, and TCRdb holds only the in-frame ones, with some missing. The table lists around 200,000 clones, roughly three quarters of them singletons. The sample was PBMCs. The chain links TRBV5-1 to TRBJ2-7; TRBD2 agrees at 13 bases. The sequence derives from a woman aged 25 to 45 in good health and CMV-seronegative. This CDR3 reads CASSSGLAGEGEQYF. The CDR3 nucleotides are TGCGCCAGCAGCTCCGGACTAGCGGGAGAGGGGGAGCAGTACTTC. The full variable domain, completed using reference TRBV5-1 and TRBJ2-7, is KAGVTQTPRYLIKTRGQQVTLSCSPISGHRSVSWYQQTPGQGLQFLFEYFSETQRNKGNFPGRFSGRQFSNSRSEMNVSTLELGDSALYLCASSSGLAGEGEQYFGPGTRLTVT.